This entry concerns a single T cell receptor beta chain. Its target is not known. PBMC were drawn from healthy donors' buffy coats. Duplicate roughly 150,000-cell vials of sorted CD8+ T cells per subset supplied the RNA. These data originate in a study of human CD8 memory T cell subsets. Study outcomes and limitations: Although both stem-like subsets shared clonotypes with effector memory cells, the stem-like memory and precursor exhausted T cell repertoires overlapped only minimally with each other.

UMI-labeled 5' RACE was the method by which TCR beta libraries were made. Per the study methods: Per TCR beta library, functional CDR3 beta clonotypes numbered about 2,800 to 18,000. Using the 5' RACE reads, TCRdb records one entry per CDR3 protein without DNA. The V and J calls here are based on TCRdb, not the publication. The sample table sets out under 6,000 distinct CDR3 sequences. This TCR was recovered from a human donor in good health. Sequencing was carried out using CD8+ effector memory T cells (TEM) sorted from PBMCs. Subset indicated: effector memory CD8 T cells, CCR7- CD45RO+ CD95+.

CDR3 residues: CASSPPGLAGGPWEQFF. The genes are TRBV18 and TRBJ2-1; TCRdb's D call, TRBD2, is unchecked because there is no DNA. The CDR3 consists of 17 residues. Germline-derived CDR1 and CDR2 are KGHSH and LQKENI. Drawing the rest from reference TRBV18 and TRBJ2-1, the complete variable domain is NAGVMQNPRHLVRRRGQEARLRCSPMKGHSHVYWYRQLPEEGLKFMVYLQKENIIDESGMPKERFSAEFPKEGPSILRIQQVVRGDSAAYFCASSPPGLAGGPWEQFFGPGTRLTVL.